This is a list of T cell receptor beta chains from one sample in a study of post-analysis software for immune sequencing data. One entry per CDR3 protein results from TCRdb running MiXCR on the PCR reads. The sample gives roughly 650,000 distinct CDR3 sequences, around 60% of which show up once; approximately 11% is in the top ten. The specimen was blood. These receptors all stem from a girl between 2 and 10 years old with multiple sclerosis. Each CDR3 is given with its conserved first and last residue. The D gene is left open where the match is weak. Not every row has a clone size; where given, it reads once, few, many or a size class.

J,D,size,V,CDR3,DNA
TRBJ2-1,NA,NA,TRBV29-1,CSVEGDVVLNEQFF,TGCAGCGTTGAAGGGGACGTTGTTTTAAATGAGCAGTTCTTC
TRBJ2-4,NA,NA,TRBV20-1,CSALAKNIQYF,TGCAGTGCGTTAGCCAAAAACATTCAGTACTTC
TRBJ2-1,NA,once,TRBV7-9,CASSFVRLGQPDYNEQFF,TGTGCCAGCAGCTTCGTGCGGCTGGGCCAGCCTGACTACAATGAGCAGTTCTTC
TRBJ2-4,TRBD1,NA,TRBV20-1,CSASRAGGANIQYF,TGCAGTGCTAGTAGGGCAGGGGGCGCGAACATTCAGTACTTC
TRBJ2-7,TRBD1,NA,TRBV20-1,CSARRPQGAYEQYF,TGCAGTGCTAGACGGCCCCAGGGGGCCTACGAGCAGTACTTC
TRBJ2-1,TRBD1,NA,TRBV2,CASRVRGQGYNEQFF,TGTGCCAGCAGGGTCAGGGGACAGGGCTACAATGAGCAGTTCTTC
TRBJ1-2,NA,NA,TRBV29-1,CSVGGHNYGYTF,TGCAGCGTTGGGGGACATAACTATGGCTACACCTTC
TRBJ2-4,NA,NA,TRBV6-2/TRBV6-3,CASSGPGNIQYF,TGTGCCAGCAGCGGACCCGGCAACATTCAGTACTTC
TRBJ2-7,NA,few,TRBV15,CATSRVVGECYEQYF,TGTGCCACCAGCAGAGTGGTAGGGGAATGCTACGAGCAGTACTTC
TRBJ2-1,NA,NA,TRBV6-2/TRBV6-3,CASSPARGHEQFF,TGTGCCAGCAGCCCCGCTAGAGGGCATGAGCAGTTCTTC
TRBJ2-3,NA,few,TRBV3-1,CASSLRTGTDTQYF,TGTGCCAGCAGCCTCAGGACCGGGACAGATACGCAGTATTTT
TRBJ2-3,NA,NA,TRBV5-1,CASSLVSVGLSADTQYF,TGCGCCAGCAGCTTGGTGTCCGTGGGGTTAAGCGCAGATACGCAGTATTTT
TRBJ2-1,NA,few,TRBV4-1,CASSQPWDSQGHNEQFF,TGCGCCAGCAGCCAGCCCTGGGACTCTCAAGGCCACAATGAGCAGTTCTTC
TRBJ2-1,NA,few,TRBV29-1,CSVDGPSSYNEQFF,TGCAGCGTTGATGGACCCAGCTCCTACAATGAGCAGTTCTTC
TRBJ1-2,TRBD1,NA,TRBV4-1,CASSPRQGVTSRNYGYTF,TGCGCCAGCAGCCCCCGACAGGGGGTGACATCTCGCAACTATGGCTACACCTTC
TRBJ1-1,NA,NA,TRBV4-1,CASSQDGGGMQAFF,TGCGCCAGCAGCCAAGATGGCGGGGGCATGCAAGCTTTCTTT
TRBJ2-1,TRBD1,few,TRBV5-1,CASSPTGALYNEQFF,TGCGCCAGCAGCCCGACAGGGGCGCTCTACAATGAGCAGTTCTTC
TRBJ2-2,TRBD2,NA,TRBV29-1,CSAELADLNTGELFF,TGCAGCGCTGAGCTAGCGGACTTGAACACCGGGGAGCTGTTTTTT
TRBJ2-5,NA,few,TRBV29-1,CSVVRQGRFGTQYF,TGCAGCGTTGTGCGGCAGGGGAGGTTCGGGACCCAGTACTTC
TRBJ2-1,NA,NA,TRBV20-1,CSAKLTRGEQFF,TGCAGTGCTAAGCTGACCCGCGGTGAGCAGTTCTTC
TRBJ2-1,NA,few,TRBV3-1,CASQTGTLRNEQFF,TGTGCCAGCCAGACCGGGACCTTGAGAAATGAGCAGTTCTTC
TRBJ2-5,NA,NA,TRBV7-8,CASSLARDQQSIQETQYF,TGTGCCAGCAGCTTAGCGAGGGACCAGCAAAGCATCCAAGAGACCCAGTACTTC
TRBJ2-6,TRBD1,NA,TRBV3-1,CASSLIPGQAFSGANVLTF,TGTGCCAGCAGCCTTATACCGGGACAGGCTTTCTCTGGGGCCAACGTCCTGACTTTC
TRBJ2-5,TRBD1,NA,TRBV7-2,CASSTSADRGPETQYF,TGTGCCAGCAGTACCTCCGCTGACAGGGGGCCGGAGACCCAGTACTTC
TRBJ2-1,NA,NA,TRBV2,CASSYRRGSDEQFF,TGTGCCAGCAGTTATCGCAGGGGCTCGGATGAGCAGTTCTTC
TRBJ2-3,TRBD2,NA,TRBV5-1,CASSLLAESTDTQYF,TGTGCCAGCAGTTTACTAGCGGAGAGCACAGATACGCAGTATTTT
TRBJ2-1,NA,NA,TRBV6-6,CASSQGRNEQFF,TGTGCCAGCAGCCAGGGGAGGAATGAGCAGTTCTTC